Listed below are T cell receptor beta chains from one sample, sequenced in a study of beta chain features in type 1 diabetes. Assay: immunoSEQ multiplex PCR; the TCRdb copy retains only in-frame clones and omits some. The sample records roughly 450,000 clones, around 14% being singletons. The sample consisted of naive CD4+ T cells from blood. These receptors were collected from a man aged 30 to 45 in good health. The CDR3 runs from the conserved cysteine through the conserved F or W. The D gene is left open where the match is weak. Part of the rows lack a size; the others show once, few, many or a class for expanded clones.

j_call | clone_size | v_call | cdr3_length | d_call | cdr3_aa
- | - | TRBV29-1 | 12 | - | CSVSGGAYEQYF
TRBJ2-5 | few | TRBV30 | 12 | - | CAWMAGRETQYF
TRBJ2-2 | - | TRBV7-2 | 11 | - | CASSPSGELFF
TRBJ2-1 | - | TRBV9 | 16 | - | CASSVNPGRPEERQFF
TRBJ2-7 | - | TRBV13 | 15 | - | CASSLGKRLSYEQYF
TRBJ1-2 | - | TRBV28 | 13 | TRBD1 | CASSPDRVVGYTF
TRBJ1-6 | few | TRBV10-3 | 16 | - | CAAAGKEVSYNSPLHF
TRBJ2-1 | - | TRBV7-8 | 16 | - | CASSLRTAPAGYEQFF
TRBJ1-2 | - | TRBV25-1 | 13 | - | CAPNGLARNGYTF
TRBJ2-7 | few | TRBV11-2 | 13 | - | CASSREGSYEQYF
TRBJ2-1 | - | TRBV9 | 16 | - | CASSVGPSRFDGEQFF
TRBJ2-2 | few | TRBV9 | 14 | - | CASSVGSGTGELFF
TRBJ1-5 | - | TRBV4-1 | 14 | - | CASSQEGTGQPQHF
TRBJ2-7 | few | TRBV5-1 | 18 | TRBD1 | CASSLASLGTDQLWEQYF
TRBJ1-4 | few | TRBV7-2 | 16 | - | CASSPQGASTNEKLFF
TRBJ2-1 | - | TRBV14 | 14 | TRBD2 | CASRRSGGVYEQFF
TRBJ2-1 | - | TRBV7-3 | 15 | - | CASSLQTRENNEQFF
TRBJ1-2 | few | TRBV27 | 17 | - | CASSRVDSPYSNYGYTF
TRBJ2-5 | - | TRBV27 | 18 | TRBD2 | CASSPGRLATTSRETQYF
TRBJ2-5 | - | TRBV4-3 | 13 | - | CASSQGARETQYF
TRBJ2-1 | few | TRBV5-6 | 16 | - | CASSWGDRTSYNEQFF
TRBJ2-3 | few | TRBV7-2 | 16 | TRBD2 | CASSFVAGARTDTQYF
TRBJ2-1 | - | TRBV6-1 | 12 | - | CASRILGNEQFF
TRBJ1-2 | - | TRBV28 | 14 | - | CASRTPTRIYGYTF
TRBJ1-3 | - | TRBV30 | 14 | - | CAWSVQFSGNTIYF
TRBJ2-1 | few | TRBV10-3 | 15 | - | CAISEGVGRHNEQFF
TRBJ1-2 | - | TRBV25-1 | 14 | - | CASSESGSNYGYTF
TRBJ2-3 | few | TRBV5-1 | 14 | - | CASSLDGTTDTQYF
TRBJ1-4 | once | TRBV13 | 14 | TRBD1 | CASSLQTGREKLFF
TRBJ2-6 | - | TRBV4-3 | 16 | - | CASSQDLGTGANVLTF
TRBJ2-5 | few | TRBV5-6 | 14 | - | CASSSTGRRETQYF
TRBJ1-1 | - | TRBV18 | 15 | - | CASSPFRDSVTEAFF
TRBJ2-2 | - | TRBV19 | 15 | TRBD1 | CASKQGSLNTGELFF
TRBJ2-4 | few | TRBV7-2 | 14 | - | CASSQGGSKNIQYF
TRBJ2-5 | - | TRBV14 | 16 | TRBD2 | CASSLLAGPSQETQYF
TRBJ1-1 | few | TRBV6-5 | 15 | - | CASRKPGPVSAEAFF
TRBJ2-5 | few | TRBV11-2 | 18 | - | CASSLRPPGGLRGETQYF